The 26 T cell receptor beta chains below all came from one sample that was sequenced in a study of cytomegalovirus exposure and HLA in healthy donors (dated by TCRdb to about 2017). Library method: the immunoSEQ multiplex PCR assay. For the multiplex PCR, a mixture combining 60 forward primers for TCR Vbeta segments and 13 reverse primers for TCR Jbeta segments was used. The table was pulled from immuneACCESS by TCRdb, which kept in-frame rearrangements only. Such tables lose some clones; where checked, under half of the loss comes from unresolved V genes, and the rest has no known cause. The sample includes about 150,000 clones, with around 77% observed a single time. The ten largest clones capture 1.1% to 1.5% of the sample. The sample comprised PBMCs. These receptors originate from a woman aged 30 to 39 in good health and CMV-seronegative.

This clone was found a few times. The chain uses TRBV9 and TRBJ1-3, with D possibly TRBD1 on 6 matching bases. V gave up 5 bases and J gave up 7 bases, with 13 bases separating them. Germline V lookup: CDR1 SGDLS, CDR2 YYNGEE. CDR3 length equals 13 residues. The CDR3, as DNA: TGTGCCAGCAGGCGAGGGGGAGACAACACCATATATTTT. Its protein product is CASRRGGDNTIYF.

In this sample, this clone turned up a few times. The rearrangement uses TRBV5-4 and TRBJ2-2; a weak D match, TRBD1 (6 bases). Germline CDR1 SGHNT, CDR2 YYREEE (reference sequence). This CDR3 spans 14 amino acids. Deletions cut 0 bases from V and 6 bases from J, with 9 bases between. CDR3 protein: CASSLVEGAGELFF. The CDR3 DNA reads TGTGCCAGCAGCTTGGTTGAGGGGGCCGGGGAGCTGTTTTTT.

This clone turned up a few times. An end of the junction differs from the germline gene, which may be a read error. Other nucleotide sequences from this sample produce the same CDR3. The chain joins TRBV7-8 to TRBJ2-7; D gene ambiguous. Germline CDR1 SGHVS, CDR2 FQNEAQ. The CDR3 is 13 amino acids. CDR3: CASKEKPAYEQYF. As DNA, the CDR3 is TGTGCTAGCAAGGAGAAGCCGGCATACGAGCAGTACTTC.

This clone occurred once. Lacking the conserved final phenylalanine or tryptophan, this CDR3 likely reflects a read error. The CDR3: CASSRDSMNTEAFL. The CDR3 DNA reads TGTGCCAGCAGCAGGGACAGCATGAACACTGAAGCTTTCCTT. V and J are TRBV5-4 and TRBJ1-1, with 7 bases matching TRBD1. The ends lost 4 bases at V and 0 bases at J; junction bases unmatched: 3. The germline V gene has CDR1 SGHNT and CDR2 YYREEE (reference sequence). There are 14 residues in the CDR3.

This clone was seen only once. The chain links TRBV5-1 to TRBJ1-5; D gene unclear. Germline V gives CDR1 SGHRS, CDR2 YFSETQ. V was clipped by 3 bases and J by 5 bases, with 9 bases between them. CDR3 size: 13 residues. CDR3 region: CASSSTPDQPQHF. In DNA form, the CDR3 reads TGCGCCAGCAGCTCCACTCCTGATCAGCCCCAGCATTTT.

The CDR3 here is CVSVEGNTGELFF. CDR3 in DNA: TGTGTCTCAGTCGAGGGGAACACCGGGGAGCTGTTTTTT. V and J are TRBV6-5 and TRBJ2-2; TRBD2 might be the D (5 bases). Germline V CDR1 and CDR2: MNHEY, SVGAGI. The CDR3 spans 13 residues.

CDR3 sequence (DNA): TGCGCCAGCAGCTTGTACGGGGGATGGGGTGAGACCCAGTACTTC. It encodes CASSLYGGWGETQYF. The V gene is TRBV5-1, the J gene TRBJ2-5; maybe TRBD2 (6 bases). CDR1 and CDR2 (germline): SGHRS, YFSETQ. Deletions cut 1 base from V and 5 bases from J, with 15 bases between. This CDR3 is built from 15 residues.

The chain couples TRBV2 to TRBJ1-6; 7 bases are a match to TRBD1. Trimming cost V 3 bases and J 0 bases; bases outside gene matches: 5. Germline CDR1 reads SNHLY; CDR2 reads FYNNEI. The CDR3 consists of 17 residues. The CDR3 nucleotides are TGTGCCAGCAGTGACTTGGACAGGAGCTCCTATAATTCACCCCTCCACTTT. Its translation is CASSDLDRSSYNSPLHF. Full variable domain (remainder filled in from reference TRBV2 and TRBJ1-6): EPEVTQTPSHQVTQMGQEVILRCVPISNHLYFYWYRQILGQKVEFLVSFYNNEISEKSEIFDDQFSVERPDGSNFTLKIRSTKLEDSAMYFCASSDLDRSSYNSPLHFGNGTRLTVT.

The chain carries TRBV7-9 and TRBJ1-6; D remains ambiguous. This CDR3 spans 13 amino acids. Germline V CDR1 and CDR2: SEHNR, FQNEAQ (reference sequence). Trimming left V 11 bases short and J 7 bases short, with 15 bases between. CDR3 DNA sequence: TGTGCCGTAACATGGAAGGAGAATTCACCCCTCCACTTT. It codes for CAVTWKENSPLHF.

The chain links TRBV30 to TRBJ1-4; 7 nucleotides match TRBD1. Germline V gene sequence: CDR1 GTSNPN, CDR2 SVGIG (reference sequence). The CDR3 spans 14 residues. The junction had 11 bases not matched to a gene; V was cut back by 5 bases and J by 8 bases. For the CDR3, the DNA is TGTGCCTGGGATAAGGGACAGAGCAAGGAAAAACTGTTTTTT. Translating it yields CAWDKGQSKEKLFF.

This clone was recorded once. V and J are TRBV19 and TRBJ2-5; 10 nucleotides align to TRBD1. The CDR3 is made up of 15 amino acids. The V gene's germline CDR1 is LNHDA and CDR2 SQIVND (reference sequence). Trimming cost V 1 base and J 5 bases; bases outside gene matches: 4. The CDR3, as DNA: TGTGCCAGTAGTATAGGGACAGGGGGTCGGGAGACCCAGTACTTC. It encodes CASSIGTGGRETQYF.

The rearrangement links TRBV5-1 to TRBJ1-1, with a weak D call TRBD1 (6 bases). Trimming took 1 base from V and 0 from J, leaving 13 bases between them. The CDR3 is made up of 16 amino acids. Looked up from germline, CDR1 is SGHRS and CDR2 is YFSETQ. This chain's CDR3 is CASSLLRTALNTEAFF. CDR3 DNA: TGCGCCAGCAGCTTGCTGAGGACAGCCCTGAACACTGAAGCTTTCTTT.

The rearrangement joins TRBV5-1 to TRBJ2-1; 7 nucleotides match TRBD2. Germline CDR1 reads SGHRS; CDR2 reads YFSETQ. J gave up 5 bases and V 4 bases, and 9 bases lay outside the gene matches. The CDR3 covers 15 residues. CDR3 in amino acids: CASSLEPGTNNEQFF. The CDR3 nucleotides read TGCGCCAGCAGCCTGGAACCGGGGACTAACAATGAGCAGTTCTTC.

The chain joins TRBV4-1 to TRBJ1-1; 9 positions agree with TRBD1. The CDR3 spans 14 residues. V was clipped by 4 bases and J by 1 base; unmatched bases: 1. Germline loops: CDR1 MGHRA, CDR2 YSYEKL. The DNA for the CDR3 is TGCGCCAGCAGCCCGGACAGGGGGAACACTGAAGCTTTCTTT. This codes for CASSPDRGNTEAFF.

V gene TRBV5-1 combines with J gene TRBJ1-1; tentatively, D is TRBD1 (5 bases). Trimming pared 4 bases from V and 8 bases from J, leaving 18 bases between. This CDR3 is 14 amino acids long. Germline V gene data show CDR1 as SGHRS and CDR2 as YFSETQ. The CDR3 loop reads CASSLTSAGREAFF. The CDR3 DNA reads as TGCGCCAGCAGCCTGACCTCCGCGGGACGGGAAGCTTTCTTT.

The chain employs TRBV5-1 and TRBJ1-1; TRBD1 agrees at 7 bases. There are 14 residues in the CDR3. Losses at the gene ends were 4 bases for V and 2 bases for J; bases not matched to a gene: 5. Germline V gene sequence: CDR1 SGHRS, CDR2 YFSETQ. The CDR3 region has the DNA TGCGCCAGCAGCGCACAGGGGTTCAACACTGAAGCTTTCTTT. This codes for CASSAQGFNTEAFF.

V usage is TRBV7-9 and J usage is TRBJ1-1; possible D gene TRBD1, 5 bases. Germline values: CDR1 SEHNR, CDR2 FQNEAQ (reference sequence). CDR3 length equals 14 residues. Trimming left V 3 bases short and J 1 base short, with 9 bases between. Written as DNA, the CDR3 is TGTGCCAGCAGCTTTTGGGGCGAGAACACTGAAGCTTTCTTT. It yields the protein CASSFWGENTEAFF.

This chain joins TRBV6-6 and TRBJ2-7, with unresolved D. CDR3 length: 12 residues. Germline CDR1 MNHNY, CDR2 SVGAGI (reference sequence). Trimming pared 2 bases from V and 4 bases from J, leaving 6 bases between. CDR3 sequence reads: CASSYPPYEQYF. For the CDR3, the DNA is TGTGCCAGCAGTTACCCCCCGTACGAGCAGTACTTC.

This chain joins TRBV10-1 and TRBJ1-2, with TRBD1 matching over 10 bases. Germline trimming cut 8 bases from V and 7 bases from J; bases unmatched to any gene: 10. CDR3 size: 14 residues. In germline, CDR1 is WNHNN, CDR2 SYGVQD (reference sequence). The CDR3 protein is CASGQGGRECGYTF. The CDR3 coding sequence is TGCGCCAGCGGACAGGGGGGAAGAGAGTGTGGCTACACCTTC.

The chain recombines TRBV5-6 with TRBJ2-5; 7 positions agree with TRBD1. Trimming took 6 bases from V and 5 from J; bases not matched to a gene: 16. The germline gives CDR1 SGHDT, CDR2 YYEEEE. The CDR3 is 16 residues long. The CDR3 loop reads CASKKNRQGRPETQYF. The CDR3 DNA follows: TGTGCCAGCAAGAAGAATAGACAGGGCCGCCCGGAGACCCAGTACTTC.

The J gene is TRBJ1-2, the V gene TRBV6-1, with 8 bases identical to TRBD1. J gave up 4 bases and V 4 bases, and 5 bases lay outside the gene matches. Germline loops: CDR1 MNHNS, CDR2 SASEGT. The CDR3 spans 14 residues. Here the CDR3 reads CASSVQGESYGYTF. For the CDR3, the DNA is TGTGCCAGCAGTGTACAGGGGGAGTCCTATGGCTACACCTTC.

The CDR3 nucleotides are TGTGCCAGCAGCTTAGGTAGTAGCCTCCAGGATACGCAGTATTTT. Translation: CASSLGSSLQDTQYF. The genes are TRBV7-2 and TRBJ2-3; D remains unclear. Looked up from germline, CDR1 is SGHTA and CDR2 is FQGNSA. Trimming pared 1 base from V and 6 bases from J, leaving 14 bases between. The CDR3 loop spans 15 amino acids.

About this clone itself: The same CDR3 is also encoded by other DNA sequences in this sample. The CDR3 protein is CASSLGGIQPQHF. In nucleotides, the CDR3 is TGTGCCAGCAGTCTAGGGGGCATCCAGCCCCAGCATTTT. The chain links TRBV7-6 to TRBJ1-5; 7 bases agree with TRBD1. Germline lookup yields CDR1 SGHVS and CDR2 FNYEAQ. Unmatched junction bases numbered 6, after V lost 6 bases and J lost 7 bases. This CDR3 has 13 residues.

The chain couples TRBV9 to TRBJ1-4; TRBD1 agrees at 7 bases. The CDR3 extends over 15 amino acids. Germline V gene data show CDR1 as SGDLS and CDR2 as YYNGEE. Germline trimming cut 0 bases from V and 7 bases from J; bases unmatched to any gene: 6. CDR3 DNA: TGTGCCAGCAGCGTAGGGGACAGCCTCCTTGAAAAACTGTTTTTT. This encodes CASSVGDSLLEKLFF.

V usage is TRBV19 and J usage is TRBJ2-7; TRBD1 might be the D (6 bases). Per the germline V gene, CDR1 is LNHDA and CDR2 is SQIVND (reference sequence). V shed 0 bases and J shed 2 bases, with 11 bases lying between them. This CDR3 spans 15 amino acids. CDR3 sequence: CASSIEHRAPYEQYF. CDR3 DNA sequence: TGTGCCAGTAGTATAGAGCACAGGGCCCCCTACGAGCAGTACTTC. Full variable domain (missing parts from reference TRBV19 and TRBJ2-7): DGGITQSPKYLFRKEGQNVTLSCEQNLNHDAMYWYRQDPGQGLRLIYYSQIVNDFQKGDIAEGYSVSREKKESFPLTVTSAQKNPTAFYLCASSIEHRAPYEQYFGPGTRLTVT.

The chain joins TRBV6-5 to TRBJ1-6; D ambiguous. Trimming stripped 2 bases from V and 9 bases from J, with 11 bases between. CDR1 and CDR2 (germline): MNHEY, SVGAGI. The CDR3 extends over 14 amino acids. CDR3 sequence (DNA): TGTGCCAGCAGTTACGAGCCGCTTGGTTCACCCCTCCACTTT. The encoded protein is CASSYEPLGSPLHF.